This T cell receptor (beta chain) was captured by sequencing in a study of somatic mutations in cytotoxic T cells in rheumatoid arthritis. Study findings and constraints: The authors did not know the antigen targets of the expanded CD8+ clones. Rheumatoid arthritis patients were compared with age-matched healthy controls, and their CD8+ T-cell clonality did not differ significantly.

The germline gives CDR1 SGHTS, CDR2 YDEGEE. There are 16 residues in the CDR3. V lost 3 bases to trimming and J lost 3 bases; unmatched junction nucleotides: 11. TCRdb's table, derived via immunoSEQ multiplex PCR, lists solely in-frame clones and lacks some. The table has more than 15,000 clones, about 70% seen once. This clone was observed once. The antigen is not known. This chain connects TRBV5-8 to TRBJ2-7, with TRBD1 identical over 8 bases. The sequence was collected from an older woman in good health. Material for sequencing was CD8+ T cells sorted from blood. The CDR3 nucleotides read TGTGCCAGCAGCTCGGACCCAGGGGGCTATGGCTACGAGCAGTACTTC. This codes for CASSSDPGGYGYEQYF.